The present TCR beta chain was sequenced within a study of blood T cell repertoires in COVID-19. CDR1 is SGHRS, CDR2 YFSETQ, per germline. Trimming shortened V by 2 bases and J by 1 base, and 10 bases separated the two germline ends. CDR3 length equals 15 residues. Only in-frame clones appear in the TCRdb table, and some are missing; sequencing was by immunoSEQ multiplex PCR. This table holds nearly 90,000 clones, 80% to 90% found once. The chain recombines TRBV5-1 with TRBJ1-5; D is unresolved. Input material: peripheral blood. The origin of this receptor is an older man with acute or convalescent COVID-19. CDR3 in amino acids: CASSLGGSSNQPQHF. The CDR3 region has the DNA TGCGCCAGCAGCTTAGGAGGGTCCAGCAATCAGCCCCAGCATTTT.